The subject of this entry is one TCR beta chain. Its antigen is unidentified. The authors obtained around 2 micrograms of genomic DNA from cryopreserved PBMCs for TCR beta libraries. This entry belongs to a study of cytotoxic CD8 clonotypes in ibrutinib-treated CLL. In the study overall: Following treatment for a median roughly 12 months, range 6 to 36, response samples were then taken.

Findings and limits, study-wide: While tracking circulating CD8+ T-cell counts, baseline clonality exceeded that of age-matched healthy donors. Clonality went up at the time of ibrutinib response, stayed stable in sustained remission, and later dropped back toward its baseline level at progression.

Data came from immunoSEQ multiplex PCR; TCRdb stores just in-frame clones and leaves some out. Seen here are about 76,000 clones, around four fifths observed once, and the top ten hold around 37%. CDR1 and CDR2 (germline): LNHDA, SQIVND (reference sequence). The CDR3 is 11 residues long. Trimming left V 8 bases short and J 6 bases short, with 10 bases between. Specimen: PBMCs, collected after 24 months of ibrutinib treatment. The gene calls are TRBV19 and TRBJ1-2, with D possibly TRBD1 on 6 matching bases. This TCR was sampled from a human donor with chronic lymphocytic leukemia. The CDR3 DNA sequence: TGTGCCAGTTCCAACAGGGATGGCTACACCTTC. This translates into CASSNRDGYTF.